The 21 T cell receptor beta chains presented below share a single source sample, sequenced in a study of blood T cell repertoires in COVID-19. Clones were read by immunoSEQ multiplex PCR, and TCRdb kept only the in-frame ones, dropping some. This table holds 63,000 or so clones, 89% found once. Material for sequencing was peripheral blood. The source of these receptors is a man aged 60-69 years with acute or convalescent COVID-19.

J is TRBJ1-2 and V is TRBV5-6; possible D gene TRBD1, 5 bases. Per the germline V gene, CDR1 is SGHDT and CDR2 is YYEEEE. Trimming took 0 bases from V and 8 from J, leaving 11 bases between them. The CDR3 totals 13 residues. This chain's CDR3 is CASSLGQGRGYTF. The CDR3 DNA sequence: TGTGCCAGCAGCTTGGGGCAGGGAAGGGGCTACACCTTC.

The chain employs TRBV5-6 and TRBJ2-7, with TRBD1 matching 9 bases. V lost 5 bases and J lost 3; bases outside the gene matches: 9. Germline CDR1 SGHDT, CDR2 YYEEEE. The CDR3 consists of 15 residues. Written as DNA, the CDR3 is TGTGCCAGCAGGGCGACCGGGACAGGGCTCTACGAGCAGTACTTC. It yields the protein CASRATGTGLYEQYF.

The chain employs TRBV12-5 and TRBJ2-3, with D possibly matching TRBD1 (6 bases). Germline CDR1 reads LGHNT; CDR2 reads FRNRAP. The CDR3 sequence is 12 residues long. Deletions cut 6 bases from V and 4 bases from J, with 8 bases between. In DNA, the CDR3 is TGTGCTAGTGGCCACAGGGCAGATACGCAGTATTTT. Translation: CASGHRADTQYF.

V and J are TRBV5-1 and TRBJ2-7; D is perhaps TRBD2 (6 bases). Trimming took off 1 base at V and 3 bases at J, with 11 bases between the two ends. Germline lookup yields CDR1 SGHRS and CDR2 YFSETQ. The CDR3 length is 14 residues. The CDR3 here is CASSLRGLNYEQYF. The DNA of the CDR3 is TGCGCCAGCAGCTTGCGGGGGTTAAACTACGAGCAGTACTTC.

The chain links TRBV29-1 to TRBJ1-2; possibly TRBD1 for D (5 bases). The CDR3 is made up of 13 amino acids. The V end lost 4 bases, the J end lost 2 bases, and 11 bases lay between the germline ends. Germline loops: CDR1 SQVTM, CDR2 ANQGSEA. The CDR3 region is CSVGRQTNYGYTF. The CDR3 coding sequence is TGCAGCGTTGGTAGACAGACGAACTATGGCTACACCTTC.

V gene TRBV19 combines with J gene TRBJ1-2, with a tentative D call TRBD1 (5 bases). The V gene's germline CDR1 is LNHDA and CDR2 SQIVND (reference sequence). With 6 bases removed from V and 8 bases from J, the gap between germline ends came to 16 bases. CDR3 length equals 13 residues. CDR3 sequence (DNA): TGTGCCAGTAGACTCCAGGGAACCGTCGGCTACACCTTC. It is translated as CASRLQGTVGYTF.

The rearrangement links TRBV27 to TRBJ2-3, with 9 bases lining up with TRBD1. Germline V gene sequence: CDR1 MNHEY, CDR2 SMNVEV (reference sequence). V shed 5 bases and J 4 bases; nucleotides not matched to a gene: 4. The CDR3 is 14 amino acids. CDR3 residues: CASSGQGSPDTQYF. In DNA, the CDR3 is TGTGCCAGCAGTGGACAGGGGAGCCCAGATACGCAGTATTTT.

This chain joins TRBV7-9 and TRBJ2-7; 10 bases line up with TRBD1. Trimming removed 3 bases from V and 1 base from J; junction bases left unmatched: 6. The CDR3 length is 16 residues. Germline lookup yields CDR1 SEHNR and CDR2 FQNEAQ (reference sequence). CDR3 in amino acids: CASSFYGQGGSYEQYF. The CDR3 DNA sequence: TGTGCCAGCAGCTTTTACGGACAGGGGGGGTCCTACGAGCAGTACTTC.

Here the CDR3 reads CASSLGQGYDGYTF. The CDR3 region has the DNA TGCGCCAGCAGCTTGGGACAGGGGTACGATGGCTACACCTTC. This chain links TRBV5-1 with TRBJ1-2, with 8 bases matching TRBD1. Germline V gives CDR1 SGHRS, CDR2 YFSETQ. CDR3 length: 14 amino acids. The trim removed 0 bases at V and 6 bases at J, leaving 4 bases unmatched.

The chain combines TRBV6-6 with TRBJ1-2, with 7 bases fitting TRBD1. V gave up 5 bases and J gave up 7 bases; unmatched junction bases: 16. The CDR3 has 16 residues. Germline V gene lookup returns CDR1 MNHNY and CDR2 SVGAGI (reference sequence). CDR3 DNA sequence: TGTGCCAGCAGTACTGGACAGGTCCTCTACTCAGGTGGCTACACCTTC. It specifies CASSTGQVLYSGGYTF.

The chain is built from TRBV29-1 and TRBJ1-4; 9 bases fit TRBD1. The trim removed 2 bases at V and 4 bases at J, leaving 5 bases unmatched. CDR1 SQVTM and CDR2 ANQGSEA come from the germline V gene. The CDR3 runs to 15 residues. The CDR3 DNA is TGCAGCGTTGAATTTATGGGACAGGGTAATGAAAAACTGTTTTTT. It is translated as CSVEFMGQGNEKLFF.

The CDR3 reads CASRGQGHDTQYF. The CDR3 region has the DNA TGTGCCAGCAGGGGACAGGGGCACGATACGCAGTATTTT. The chain is built from TRBV2 and TRBJ2-3; 10 bases align to TRBD1. Germline V lookup: CDR1 SNHLY, CDR2 FYNNEI. The CDR3 has 13 residues. The ends lost 6 bases at V and 6 bases at J; junction bases unmatched: 3.

The V and J genes are TRBV27 and TRBJ1-1, with 7 bases fitting TRBD1. Germline V CDR1 and CDR2: MNHEY, SMNVEV (reference sequence). This CDR3 contains 14 residues. The junction had 1 base not matched to a gene; V was cut back by 2 bases and J by 1 base. The CDR3 is CASSLQGGNTEAFF. CDR3 nucleotide sequence: TGTGCCAGCAGTTTACAGGGGGGGAACACTGAAGCTTTCTTT.

The genes are TRBV9 and TRBJ1-3; D remains unclear. Germline V gene sequence: CDR1 SGDLS, CDR2 YYNGEE. The CDR3 has 14 residues. Between the trimmed V and J ends, which lost 4 bases and 4 bases, there was a span of 12 bases. CDR3: CASSSLGSGNTIYF. DNA of the CDR3: TGTGCCAGCAGCTCCCTCGGGTCCGGAAACACCATATATTTT.

The CDR3 protein is CASSLETGDYGYTF. CDR3 bases: TGCGCCAGCAGCTTGGAGACAGGGGACTATGGCTACACCTTC. The V and J genes are TRBV5-1 and TRBJ1-2; 8 nucleotides agree with TRBD1. The ends lost 0 bases at V and 3 bases at J; junction bases unmatched: 1. CDR1 and CDR2 from the germline V gene are SGHRS and YFSETQ. The CDR3 is made up of 14 amino acids.

The genes are TRBV12-2 and TRBJ1-4; the DNA was not used to check the table's D call, TRBD1. TRBV12-2 is classified as a pseudogene. The CDR3 contains 15 residues. The CDR3 loop reads CASRQGQGLNEKLFF. CDR3 bases: TGTGCAAGTCGCCAGGGACAGGGGCTAAATGAAAAACTGTTTTTT.

This clone was picked up one time. The chain couples TRBV2 to TRBJ1-2; 8 bases are a match to TRBD1. V shed 4 bases and J 7 bases; nucleotides not matched to a gene: 5. Looked up from germline, CDR1 is SNHLY and CDR2 is FYNNEI. The CDR3 consists of 13 residues. In DNA, the CDR3 is TGTGCCAGCAGTGGGCCAGGGGGCTTTGGCTACACCTTC. The encoded protein is CASSGPGGFGYTF.

V is TRBV7-9 and J is TRBJ2-6; D possibly corresponds to TRBD1 (5 bases). This CDR3 region has 19 residues. The ends were cut back, 0 bases at V and 2 bases at J, with 17 bases in the middle. Germline-derived CDR1 and CDR2 are SEHNR and FQNEAQ (reference sequence). Written as DNA, the CDR3 is TGTGCCAGCAGCTTAGCGCCGATTGAAGCAGGGCCTGGGGCCAACGTCCTGACTTTC. Protein: CASSLAPIEAGPGANVLTF.

The chain has TRBV3-1 (or the pseudogene TRBV3-2) and TRBJ2-7; unclear D gene. Germline assignment: CDR1 LGHDT and CDR2 YNNKEL (reference sequence). V was trimmed by 1 base and J by 6 bases, leaving 7 bases between them. The CDR3 sequence is 12 residues long. CDR3 coding DNA: TGTGCCAGCAGCCAAGTATCCGTCGAGCAGTACTTC. Translating gives CASSQVSVEQYF.

The chain has TRBV19 and TRBJ2-2; TRBD2 agrees at 14 bases. CDR1 is LNHDA and CDR2 is SQIVND in the germline V gene (reference sequence). CDR3 length: 16 residues. The junction had 6 bases not matched to a gene; V was cut back by 9 bases and J by 3 bases. The CDR3 region has the DNA TGTGCCAGCCGGGGACTAGCGGGGGTCGACACCGGGGAGCTGTTTTTT. Translating it yields CASRGLAGVDTGELFF.

This chain joins TRBV5-4 and TRBJ1-5; possibly TRBD1 for D (6 bases). CDR1 and CDR2 from the germline V gene are SGHNT and YYREEE (reference sequence). The V gene lost 6 bases and the J gene lost 0 bases, with 10 bases spanning the gap. There are 14 residues in the CDR3. The CDR3 DNA reads TGTGCCAGCATTTGGGGGCTTAGCAATCAGCCCCAGCATTTT. It codes for CASIWGLSNQPQHF.